A selection of T cell receptor beta chains follows, all from one sample in a study of blood T cells in healthy people across ages. In TCRdb, the 5' RACE reads were re-called with MiXCR into one record per CDR3 protein. This sample carries around 1.5 million distinct CDR3 sequences, about 31% of them seen once, and the ten largest clones take about 11%. Sequencing used blood. The receptors were gathered from a woman in her twenties or thirties in good health. Both conserved end residues are part of each CDR3. D genes are given only for firm matches. The size entry is marked missing in some rows and otherwise reads once, few, many or a size class.

DNA: TGTGCCAGCAGCCAGGGACTAGCGGGACTGTATGAGCAGTACTTC
CDR3: CASSQGLAGLYEQYF
D: TRBD2
V: TRBV7-6
J: TRBJ2-7
size: -

DNA: TGTGCCAGCAGCCTCGGGGACAGGGGGATCAATGAGCAGTTCTTC
CDR3: CASSLGDRGINEQFF
D: TRBD1
V: TRBV5-5
J: TRBJ2-1
size: many

DNA: TGTGCCAGCAGCCAAGCCAAAGGGGCAGATACGCAGTATTTT
CDR3: CASSQAKGADTQYF
D: -
V: TRBV4-2
J: TRBJ2-3
size: -

DNA: TGTGCCAGCAGTCTGCCCGGAGAGCGGGGGGTTAATGAGCAGTTCTTC
CDR3: CASSLPGERGVNEQFF
D: TRBD2
V: TRBV2
J: TRBJ2-1
size: once

DNA: TGTGCCAGCAGTTTAACAGTGGTGTCAGGGGGCGCGTACGAGCAGTACTTC
CDR3: CASSLTVVSGGAYEQYF
D: TRBD1
V: TRBV27
J: TRBJ2-7
size: -

DNA: TGTGCCACCAGCGGAGATTCTGCGATTACCTCCGGGGCAGATACGCAGTATTTT
CDR3: CATSGDSAITSGADTQYF
D: -
V: TRBV15
J: TRBJ2-3
size: -

DNA: TGCAGTGCTAGTCAACGGGGACGCTCTGGAAACACCATATATTTT
CDR3: CSASQRGRSGNTIYF
D: -
V: TRBV20-1
J: TRBJ1-3
size: -

DNA: TGTGCCAGCAGCCCCTCAACAACGACCTTCTGGAACTATGGCTACACCTTC
CDR3: CASSPSTTTFWNYGYTF
D: -
V: TRBV3-1
J: TRBJ1-2
size: -

DNA: TGCGCCAGCAGCGCGCCTGGCCGGGCGGAAGATACGCAGTATTTT
CDR3: CASSAPGRAEDTQYF
D: -
V: TRBV4-1
J: TRBJ2-3
size: many

DNA: TGCAGGGCTCGGATTACTAACTATGGCTACACCTTC
CDR3: CRARITNYGYTF
D: -
V: TRBV20-1
J: TRBJ1-2
size: -

DNA: TGCAGTGCTAGAGACTGGCAGGAGTACTCTGGGGCCAACGTCCTGACTTTC
CDR3: CSARDWQEYSGANVLTF
D: -
V: TRBV20-1
J: TRBJ2-6
size: -

DNA: TGCAGTGCTCGGACAAGGGCCCTCTCCCACGAAAAACTGTTTTTT
CDR3: CSARTRALSHEKLFF
D: -
V: TRBV20-1
J: TRBJ1-4
size: many

DNA: TGTGCCAGCAAGGAGGGAGGGAGCGCAGAGACCCAGTACTTC
CDR3: CASKEGGSAETQYF
D: TRBD2
V: TRBV27
J: TRBJ2-5
size: -

DNA: TGCGCCAGCAGCAGGGACAAGACCGTTGAGGGAGAGACCCAGTACTTC
CDR3: CASSRDKTVEGETQYF
D: -
V: TRBV5-1
J: TRBJ2-5
size: -

DNA: TGTGCCAGCTCCGGGGGGTTTAGCTCTGGGGCCAACGTCCTGACTTTC
CDR3: CASSGGFSSGANVLTF
D: TRBD2
V: TRBV28
J: TRBJ2-6
size: few

DNA: TGTGCCAGCAGTTACTCGAGGAGGAGGGATACTGAAGCTTTCTTT
CDR3: CASSYSRRRDTEAFF
D: -
V: TRBV6-5
J: TRBJ1-1
size: once

DNA: TGTGCCAGCAGCTTAGAAGATGGAACTAGCGGGGGGGTGCGGGAGACCCAGTACTTC
CDR3: CASSLEDGTSGGVRETQYF
D: TRBD2
V: TRBV11-2
J: TRBJ2-5
size: -

DNA: TGCAGTGCTAGAGGAACGTTACGGCTTCAAGAGACCCAGTACTTC
CDR3: CSARGTLRLQETQYF
D: -
V: TRBV20-1
J: TRBJ2-5
size: many

DNA: TGTGCCAGCAGCTCCGGACAGGACGACAATGAGCAGTTCTTC
CDR3: CASSSGQDDNEQFF
D: TRBD1
V: TRBV7-6
J: TRBJ2-1
size: few

DNA: TGTGCCAGCAGCTTCAGTTACACCGGGGAGCTGTTTTTT
CDR3: CASSFSYTGELFF
D: -
V: TRBV11-3
J: TRBJ2-2
size: -

DNA: TGTGCCAGCAGTACCTCTTCTAGCGTAAGCTACAATGAGCAGTTCTTC
CDR3: CASSTSSSVSYNEQFF
D: -
V: TRBV9
J: TRBJ2-1
size: few

DNA: TGCAGTGCCCTGCCGCTAGCGGGGGGTGGCAATGAGCAGTTCTTC
CDR3: CSALPLAGGGNEQFF
D: TRBD2
V: TRBV20-1
J: TRBJ2-1
size: -

DNA: TGTGCCAGCATAAGCTCCTACGAGCAGTACTTC
CDR3: CASISSYEQYF
D: -
V: TRBV2
J: TRBJ2-7
size: -

DNA: TGCAGTGCTTCCCCGACGGAGGAGAATGAAAAACTGTTTTTT
CDR3: CSASPTEENEKLFF
D: -
V: TRBV20-1
J: TRBJ1-4
size: few

DNA: TGTGCCACCAACCTCCTCGGGGGTGTTGAGACCCAGTACTTC
CDR3: CATNLLGGVETQYF
D: -
V: TRBV15
J: TRBJ2-5
size: -

DNA: TGCGCCAGCAGCTTGTCTAGCGAGGGTACGCAGTATTTT
CDR3: CASSLSSEGTQYF
D: -
V: TRBV5-1
J: TRBJ2-3
size: -

DNA: TGTGCCATCAGCCTAGCGGGAGGGGATGAGCAGTTCTTC
CDR3: CAISLAGGDEQFF
D: TRBD2
V: TRBV10-3
J: TRBJ2-1
size: -

DNA: TGTGCCAGCAGTTACTCGAGATTTGGCAGGGGGGAGACCCAGTACTTC
CDR3: CASSYSRFGRGETQYF
D: TRBD1
V: TRBV6-6
J: TRBJ2-5
size: -

DNA: TGCAGTACAACTGAACTCAGGTCGGTTTATCAGCCCCAGCATTTT
CDR3: CSTTELRSVYQPQHF
D: -
V: TRBV20-1
J: TRBJ1-5
size: -

DNA: TGTGCCACCTCTTTAGGGACAGGGACGACCGGGGAGCTGTTTTTT
CDR3: CATSLGTGTTGELFF
D: TRBD1
V: TRBV24-1
J: TRBJ2-2
size: -

DNA: TGTGCGGGGAGGACTGGGCTAGCGGCCTACGAGCAGTACTTC
CDR3: CAGRTGLAAYEQYF
D: TRBD2
V: TRBV6-5
J: TRBJ2-7
size: -

DNA: TGCAGTGCTAGCGGGGGGGCCAGCAGCGAGCAGTACTTC
CDR3: CSASGGASSEQYF
D: TRBD2
V: TRBV20-1
J: TRBJ2-7
size: many

DNA: TGTGCCAGCAGCTTACGAGCGGGCAACAATGAGCAGTTCTTC
CDR3: CASSLRAGNNEQFF
D: -
V: TRBV7-7
J: TRBJ2-1
size: -

DNA: TGCGGCGTTGAAGATCATGGGAGTCCTAGCACAGATACGCAGTATTTT
CDR3: CGVEDHGSPSTDTQYF
D: -
V: TRBV29-1
J: TRBJ2-3
size: few

DNA: TGTGCCAGCAGCTTAGGACACGAGCCCTACGAGCAGTACTTC
CDR3: CASSLGHEPYEQYF
D: -
V: TRBV7-9
J: TRBJ2-7
size: few

DNA: TGTGCCAGCAGTTACGGGACAGGAGTCGGGGGCTACACCTTC
CDR3: CASSYGTGVGGYTF
D: TRBD1
V: TRBV6-5
J: TRBJ1-2
size: few

DNA: TGCAGTGCTGTTCGGAACACTGAAGCTTTCTTT
CDR3: CSAVRNTEAFF
D: -
V: TRBV20-1
J: TRBJ1-1
size: few

DNA: TGTGCCAGCAGTTCTACAGGGGTTGGTGGCTACACCTTC
CDR3: CASSSTGVGGYTF
D: TRBD1
V: TRBV27
J: TRBJ1-2
size: few

DNA: TGTGCCAGCAGCTTAGGGGGGGAGGGCCCCCAGGCCTACGAGCAGTACTTC
CDR3: CASSLGGEGPQAYEQYF
D: TRBD2
V: TRBV7-9
J: TRBJ2-7
size: -

DNA: TGTGCCAGCAGCTCGACAGCGAGCTCTGGGGCCAACGTCCTGACTTTC
CDR3: CASSSTASSGANVLTF
D: -
V: TRBV7-2
J: TRBJ2-6
size: -

DNA: TGTGCCAGCAGTGCAGTGATAGCCTACGAGCAGTACTTC
CDR3: CASSAVIAYEQYF
D: -
V: TRBV27
J: TRBJ2-7
size: few

DNA: TGTGCCAGCAGTTACTCCTCGGGACAGTACACAGATACGCAGTATTTT
CDR3: CASSYSSGQYTDTQYF
D: TRBD1
V: TRBV6-6
J: TRBJ2-3
size: -

DNA: TGCAGTGCTAGAGTTGGCACTAGCTCCTATAATTCACCCCTCCACTTT
CDR3: CSARVGTSSYNSPLHF
D: -
V: TRBV20-1
J: TRBJ1-6
size: -

DNA: TGTGCCAGCAGTGACAGCTTCTATGGCTACACCTTC
CDR3: CASSDSFYGYTF
D: -
V: TRBV6-1
J: TRBJ1-2
size: few

DNA: TGTGCCAGCAGCTCCGGGACTAGCGGGTTCTCCTACGAGCAGTACTTC
CDR3: CASSSGTSGFSYEQYF
D: TRBD2
V: TRBV13
J: TRBJ2-7
size: few

DNA: TGCAGTGCTAGAGATCTGAATTCTGGGGCCAACGTCCTGACTTTC
CDR3: CSARDLNSGANVLTF
D: -
V: TRBV20-1
J: TRBJ2-6
size: few

DNA: TGTGCCAGCAGCGTAGGAGTTTCCCCCAACGAGCAGTACTTC
CDR3: CASSVGVSPNEQYF
D: -
V: TRBV9
J: TRBJ2-7
size: -

DNA: TGTGCCAGCAGGATCTCCGGGACAACCACAGATACGCAGTATTTT
CDR3: CASRISGTTTDTQYF
D: -
V: TRBV11-2
J: TRBJ2-3
size: few

DNA: TGTGCCAGCAGGGCCCCCTCCGGGGGGATCCCCAATCAGCCCCAGCATTTT
CDR3: CASRAPSGGIPNQPQHF
D: -
V: TRBV2
J: TRBJ1-5
size: -

DNA: TGCGCCAGCAGCCAAGATAGTTATCTTAACTATGGCTACACCTTC
CDR3: CASSQDSYLNYGYTF
D: -
V: TRBV4-1
J: TRBJ1-2
size: few

DNA: TGTGCCAGCAGCTGGACAGGGGGCGAAGGAGATACGCAGTATTTT
CDR3: CASSWTGGEGDTQYF
D: TRBD1
V: TRBV7-8
J: TRBJ2-3
size: -

DNA: TGTGCCAGCAGCCCCCCCAGGCCCTCCTACGAGCAGTACTTC
CDR3: CASSPPRPSYEQYF
D: -
V: TRBV5-6
J: TRBJ2-7
size: few

DNA: TGTGCCAGCAGAGTTAGGGGTGGACCCACAGATACGCAGTATTTT
CDR3: CASRVRGGPTDTQYF
D: -
V: TRBV2
J: TRBJ2-3
size: -

DNA: TGTGCCAGTCTCCAGGGGCCCTCCTTAAATCAGCCCCAGCATTTT
CDR3: CASLQGPSLNQPQHF
D: -
V: TRBV28
J: TRBJ1-5
size: once